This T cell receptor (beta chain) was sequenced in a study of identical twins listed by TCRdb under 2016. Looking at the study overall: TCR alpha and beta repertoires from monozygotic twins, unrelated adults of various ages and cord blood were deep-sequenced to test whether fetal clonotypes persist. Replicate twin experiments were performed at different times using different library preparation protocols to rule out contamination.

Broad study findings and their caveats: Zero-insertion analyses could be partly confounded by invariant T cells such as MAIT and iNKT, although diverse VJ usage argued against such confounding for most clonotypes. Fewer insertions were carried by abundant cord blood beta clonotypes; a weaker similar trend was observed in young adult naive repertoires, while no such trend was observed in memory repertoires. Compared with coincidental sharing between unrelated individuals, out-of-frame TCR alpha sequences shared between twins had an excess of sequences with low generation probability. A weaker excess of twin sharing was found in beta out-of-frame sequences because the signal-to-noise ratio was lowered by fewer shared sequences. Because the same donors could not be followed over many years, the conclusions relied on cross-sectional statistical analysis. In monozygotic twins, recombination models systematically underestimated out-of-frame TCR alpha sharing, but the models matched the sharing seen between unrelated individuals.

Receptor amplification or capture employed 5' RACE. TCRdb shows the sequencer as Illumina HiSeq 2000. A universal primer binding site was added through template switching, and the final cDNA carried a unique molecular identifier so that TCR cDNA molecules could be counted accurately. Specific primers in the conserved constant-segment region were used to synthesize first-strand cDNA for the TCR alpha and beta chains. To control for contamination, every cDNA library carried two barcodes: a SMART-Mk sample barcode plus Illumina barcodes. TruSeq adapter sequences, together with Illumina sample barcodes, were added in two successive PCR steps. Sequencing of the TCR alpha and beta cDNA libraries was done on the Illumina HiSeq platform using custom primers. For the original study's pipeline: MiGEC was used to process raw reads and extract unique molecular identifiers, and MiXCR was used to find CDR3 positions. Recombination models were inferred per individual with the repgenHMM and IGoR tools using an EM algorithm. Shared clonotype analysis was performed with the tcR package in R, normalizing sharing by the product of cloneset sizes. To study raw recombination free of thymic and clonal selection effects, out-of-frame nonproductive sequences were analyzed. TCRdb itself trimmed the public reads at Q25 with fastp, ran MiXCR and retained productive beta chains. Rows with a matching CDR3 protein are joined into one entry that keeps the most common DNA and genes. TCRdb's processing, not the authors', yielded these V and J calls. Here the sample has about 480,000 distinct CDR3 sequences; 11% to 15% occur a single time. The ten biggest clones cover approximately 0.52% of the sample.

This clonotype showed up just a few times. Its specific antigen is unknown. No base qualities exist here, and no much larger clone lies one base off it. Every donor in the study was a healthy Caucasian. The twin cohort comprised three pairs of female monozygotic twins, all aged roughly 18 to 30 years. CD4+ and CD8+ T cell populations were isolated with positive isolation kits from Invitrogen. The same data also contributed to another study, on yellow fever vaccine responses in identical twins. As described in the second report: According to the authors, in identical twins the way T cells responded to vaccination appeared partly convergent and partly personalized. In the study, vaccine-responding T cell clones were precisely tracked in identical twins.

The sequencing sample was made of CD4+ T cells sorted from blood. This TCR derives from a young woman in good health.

The bases read TGTGCCACCAGTGGCTGGGAAGGGGAGACCCAGTACTTC. Its translation reads: CATSGWEGETQYF. The chain is encoded by TRBV24-1 joined to TRBJ2-5; there is no confident call for the D gene. V is shortened by 5 bases, J by 5 bases, and the region joining them spans 11 bases. Counted from cysteine to phenylalanine, this CDR3 has 13 amino acids. Here the CDR3 DNA is all that survives: 39 bases in frame from base 1. For CDR1 and CDR2, the germline V gene lists KGHDR and SFDVKD.